These 19 T cell receptor beta chains came from one sample sequenced in a study of identical twins. Each CDR3 protein gets one entry after TCRdb re-called the 5' RACE reads with MiXCR. This table has 200,000 to 300,000 distinct CDR3 sequences, about 7.5% appearing once. The sample was also reused in another study, on yellow fever vaccine responses in identical twins.

The specimen sequenced was CD8+ T cells sorted from blood. All receptors come from a woman aged 18-35 years in good health.

Many counts were recorded for this clonotype. The chain uses TRBV4-1 and TRBJ1-1; unclear D gene. CDR1 MGHRA and CDR2 YSYEKL come from the germline V gene. The CDR3 contains 16 residues. The V gene lost 6 bases and the J gene lost 1 base, with 18 bases spanning the gap. The CDR3 here is CASSPEIPVGNTEAFF. The CDR3 DNA is TGCGCCAGCAGTCCCGAGATACCCGTTGGGAACACTGAAGCTTTCTTT.

The rearrangement joins TRBV10-3 to TRBJ2-1; 8 nucleotides line up with TRBD2. With V trimmed by 0 bases and J by 8 bases, 9 bases remained unmatched. This CDR3 contains 16 residues. Germline CDR1 is ENHRY and CDR2 is SYGVKD. This CDR3 reads CAISESMAGGIDEQFF. The CDR3 nucleotides are TGTGCCATCAGTGAGTCTATGGCGGGGGGCATCGATGAGCAGTTCTTC.

The chain uses TRBV6-5 and TRBJ2-2; unclear D gene. V lost 2 bases, J lost 6 bases, and 7 bases lay in between. The CDR3 runs 13 residues. Germline V gene data show CDR1 as MNHEY and CDR2 as SVGAGI. The CDR3 here is CASSYADAGELFF. The CDR3 bases are TGTGCCAGCAGTTACGCGGATGCCGGGGAGCTGTTTTTT.

This clonotype was detected ten times or more. V gene TRBV27 combines with J gene TRBJ2-7; 7 bases fit TRBD2. The CDR3 has 14 amino acids. The trim removed 3 bases at V and 5 bases at J, leaving 7 bases unmatched. Germline values: CDR1 MNHEY, CDR2 SMNVEV (reference sequence). The CDR3: CASSLGGSRNEQYF. In nucleotides, the CDR3 is TGTGCCAGCAGTTTGGGAGGGAGCAGGAACGAGCAGTACTTC.

This clonotype came up many times. The chain carries TRBV7-9 and TRBJ2-3, with D unclear. Germline lookup yields CDR1 SEHNR and CDR2 FQNEAQ (reference sequence). V was clipped by 5 bases and J by 1 base, with 7 bases between them. This CDR3 has 13 residues. In nucleotides, the CDR3 is TGTGCCAGCAGCGGCATGGGCACAGATACGCAGTATTTT. It encodes CASSGMGTDTQYF.

This clonotype was counted between two and nine times. The rearrangement uses TRBV27 and TRBJ2-1, with 7 bases fitting TRBD1. The germline V gene encodes CDR1 MNHEY and CDR2 SMNVEV (reference sequence). The CDR3 runs to 17 residues. The trim removed 2 bases at V and 4 bases at J, leaving 11 bases unmatched. CDR3 nucleotide sequence: TGTGCCAGCAGTTTACGACCTACAGGGGTTCAATACAATGAGCAGTTCTTC. Translation: CASSLRPTGVQYNEQFF.

This clonotype occurred many times. The chain has TRBV2 and TRBJ2-1; tentatively, D is TRBD2 (5 bases). Germline CDR1 reads SNHLY; CDR2 reads FYNNEI. CDR3 length: 16 residues. With 7 bases removed from V and 0 bases from J, the gap between germline ends came to 16 bases. Here the CDR3 reads CASTKQADSSYNEQFF. For the CDR3, the DNA is TGTGCCAGCACAAAACAAGCGGATAGCTCCTACAATGAGCAGTTCTTC. The full variable domain, its missing parts supplied by reference TRBV2 and TRBJ2-1, is EPEVTQTPSHQVTQMGQEVILRCVPISNHLYFYWYRQILGQKVEFLVSFYNNEISEKSEIFDDQFSVERPDGSNFTLKIRSTKLEDSAMYFCASTKQADSSYNEQFFGPGTRLTVL.

The chain combines TRBV7-3 with TRBJ2-1, with 8 bases matching TRBD2. Germline CDR1 SGHTA, CDR2 FQGTGA. CDR3 size: 15 residues. Unmatched junction bases numbered 7, after V lost 3 bases and J lost 6 bases. CDR3 amino acids: CASSFSGLEGNEQFF. CDR3 nucleotide sequence: TGTGCCAGCAGCTTCTCGGGACTAGAAGGCAATGAGCAGTTCTTC.

This clonotype was found a few times. The V call is TRBV27, the J call TRBJ2-7; 7 bases fit TRBD1. The CDR3 totals 12 residues. The J segment lost 8 bases and the V segment lost 0 bases, leaving 1 base of the junction unmatched. CDR1 is MNHEY and CDR2 is SMNVEV in the germline V gene (reference sequence). This CDR3 reads CASSLSTGQQYF. The CDR3 DNA sequence: TGTGCCAGCAGTTTATCGACAGGGCAGCAGTACTTC.

The chain uses TRBV15 and TRBJ2-1, with D perhaps TRBD1 (6 bases). With 3 bases removed from V and 2 bases from J, the gap between germline ends came to 11 bases. The germline CDR1 and CDR2 sequences are LNHNV and YYDKDF (reference sequence). The CDR3 is made up of 15 amino acids. The CDR3 loop is CATSRDRGPYNEQFF. CDR3 in DNA: TGTGCCACCAGCAGGGACAGAGGCCCCTACAATGAGCAGTTCTTC.

The chain is built from TRBV10-3 and TRBJ1-1; possible D gene TRBD1, 5 bases. CDR3 length equals 14 residues. V lost 5 bases and J lost 1, with 11 bases in between. Per the germline V gene, CDR1 is ENHRY and CDR2 is SYGVKD. The CDR3 region is CAISFREGNTEAFF. The CDR3 DNA sequence: TGTGCCATCAGTTTCAGGGAGGGGAACACTGAAGCTTTCTTT.

This clonotype was found many times. V gene TRBV4-1 combines with J gene TRBJ1-1, with 10 bases fitting TRBD1. V lost 3 bases to trimming and J lost 5 bases; unmatched junction nucleotides: 15. The germline gives CDR1 MGHRA, CDR2 YSYEKL. The CDR3 is 18 amino acids. The CDR3 nucleotides are TGCGCCAGCAGCCAGAGGGCTCGACAGGGGGCGTTGGATACTGAAGCTTTCTTT. It codes for CASSQRARQGALDTEAFF.

This clonotype was counted many times. This chain joins TRBV27 and TRBJ2-7, with TRBD1 identical over 9 bases. The CDR3 runs to 14 residues. V shed 5 bases and J 3 bases; nucleotides not matched to a gene: 5. The V gene's germline CDR1 is MNHEY and CDR2 SMNVEV (reference sequence). CDR3 loop: CASSPGTGNYEQYF. The CDR3 DNA follows: TGTGCCAGCAGTCCCGGGACAGGGAACTACGAGCAGTACTTC.

The chain joins TRBV28 to TRBJ2-1; the match to TRBD1 covers 8 bases. The CDR3 extends over 20 amino acids. Germline V CDR1 and CDR2: MDHEN, SYDVKM. With 6 bases clipped from V and 0 bases from J, the junction kept 19 bases outside the gene matches. CDR3 in DNA: TGTGCCAGCAGCCCCAACCAATTCAGGGGGCTCCTTAACTCCTACAATGAGCAGTTCTTC. This encodes CASSPNQFRGLLNSYNEQFF.

The V gene is TRBV4-1, the J gene TRBJ2-5; 13 positions match TRBD2. CDR1 and CDR2 from the germline V gene are MGHRA and YSYEKL. V shed 4 bases, J shed 1 base, and the junction held 3 bases outside the gene matches. The CDR3 is 16 amino acids. CDR3 protein: CASSLGTSGAQETQYF. The DNA of the CDR3 is TGCGCCAGCAGCCTGGGGACTAGCGGGGCCCAAGAGACCCAGTACTTC.

This clonotype occurred a few times. The V call is TRBV28, the J call TRBJ2-7; 10 bases align to TRBD1. CDR1 and CDR2 (germline): MDHEN, SYDVKM. V lost 5 bases and J lost 5; bases outside the gene matches: 9. CDR3 length equals 15 residues. CDR3 bases: TGTGCCAGCAGTAAAGCGGACAGGGGGTGGCACGAGCAGTACTTC. This translates into CASSKADRGWHEQYF.

Many counts were recorded for this clonotype. The gene calls are TRBV7-9 and TRBJ2-3; tentatively, D is TRBD1 (6 bases). The CDR3 loop spans 12 amino acids. V shed 7 bases and J shed 2 bases, with 7 bases lying between them. Germline V gene data show CDR1 as SEHNR and CDR2 as FQNEAQ (reference sequence). DNA for the CDR3: TGTGCCAGCACAGGGGTCACAGATACGCAGTATTTT. It specifies CASTGVTDTQYF.

This clonotype was detected ten times or more. V gene TRBV12-3 or TRBV12-4 combines with J gene TRBJ2-6, with D uncertain. The CDR3 sequence is 13 residues long. V was pared by 7 bases and J by 1 base, with 5 bases between. The CDR3 DNA sequence: TGTGCCAGCACCGCATCTGGGGCCAACGTCCTGACTTTC. The encoded protein is CASTASGANVLTF.

This clonotype was recorded many times. The chain carries TRBV12-3 or TRBV12-4 and TRBJ2-1, with D maybe TRBD1 (6 bases). V was clipped by 3 bases and J by 0 bases, with 24 bases between them. The CDR3 totals 20 residues. CDR3 in DNA: TGTGCCAGCAGTTTCCCCCAGGGGACCCAGGACGACCGCTCCTACAATGAGCAGTTCTTC. It specifies CASSFPQGTQDDRSYNEQFF.